What follows are 9 T cell receptor beta chains derived from one specimen sequenced in a study of vaccination and CD4 T cells after COVID-19 (dated by TCRdb to 2022 to 2024). Their recognized antigens are unknown. The library relied on PCR. The instrument was an Illumina iSeq 100. DNA from cultured CD4+ T cells was subjected to TCR sequencing with the Oncomine TCR Beta short-read assay at the Johns Hopkins FTIC core. The public reads were run again by TCRdb, first through fastp at Q25 and then through MiXCR, and only productive beta chains were kept. A single entry per CDR3 protein holds the most common genes and DNA from its merged rows. A total of fewer than 14,000 distinct CDR3 sequences appear in this sample, 41% of them only once. The ten largest make up 11% of the sample. This specimen's treatment or condition label, per the study, means: 10-day PBMC culture with coronavirus spike peptide pools or control peptides (ViraFEST assay).

The sample was CD4+ T cells from blood, cultured in vitro, taken after SARS-CoV-2 vaccination. These receptor sequences come from a human donor who had recovered from COVID-19.

The V call is TRBV6-2 or TRBV6-3, the J call TRBJ2-1; D remains unclear. V dropped 0 bases and J dropped 7 bases, with 10 bases sitting between them. The CDR3 totals 14 residues. Germline V CDR1 and CDR2: MNHEY, SVGEGT. This CDR3 is CASSYSKGGNEQFF. Written as DNA, the CDR3 is TGTGCCAGCAGTTACTCTAAGGGTGGGAATGAGCAGTTCTTC.

This clonotype was counted a few times. V usage is TRBV28 and J usage is TRBJ1-5; 7 nucleotides agree with TRBD1. Germline V gives CDR1 MDHEN, CDR2 SYDVKM. With V trimmed by 8 bases and J by 2 bases, 9 bases remained unmatched. There are 15 residues in the CDR3. CDR3 protein: CASGEGGAGNQPQHF. For the CDR3, the DNA is TGTGCCAGCGGTGAAGGGGGCGCGGGCAATCAGCCCCAGCATTTT.

Relative to its sample, this clonotype is medium-sized (0.01 to 0.1%). The gene calls are TRBV20-1 and TRBJ2-7, with 10 bases matching TRBD1. The V gene end was trimmed by 0 bases and the J gene end by 4 bases; junction bases not matched to a gene: 6. From germline, CDR1 is DFQATT and CDR2 SNEGSKA (reference sequence). The CDR3 totals 15 residues. The CDR3 DNA is TGCAGTGCTAGAGAGGGACAGGGGTCTTGGTACGAGCAGTACTTC. This translates into CSAREGQGSWYEQYF.

This clonotype was detected only a few times. V gene TRBV24-1 combines with J gene TRBJ2-2, with D perhaps assigned TRBD1 or TRBD2 (5 bases each). The CDR3 has 14 residues. Germline CDR1 is KGHDR and CDR2 is SFDVKD. The V gene lost 5 bases and the J gene lost 9 bases, with 15 bases spanning the gap. The CDR3 DNA reads as TGTGCCACCAGTGCGACCTCAGGGACCTGGGAGCTGTTTTTT. Translated, it gives CATSATSGTWELFF.

This clonotype rates as large. The chain recombines TRBV6-1 with TRBJ1-5; TRBD1 aligns across 7 bases. Germline V gene lookup returns CDR1 MNHNS and CDR2 SASEGT. With V trimmed by 6 bases and J by 0 bases, 11 bases remained unmatched. This CDR3 region has 17 residues. CDR3 loop: CASRRFTGDSSNQPQHF. CDR3 DNA sequence: TGTGCCAGCAGGAGATTTACAGGGGATTCTAGCAATCAGCCCCAGCATTTT.

This clonotype was recorded once. The chain combines TRBV12-3 or TRBV12-4 with TRBJ2-2; D is perhaps TRBD2 (5 bases). The CDR3 is 15 residues long. The V and J ends lost 2 bases and 1 base respectively, with 8 bases between them. CDR3 amino acids: CASSLWAGNTGELFF. The CDR3 nucleotides are TGTGCCAGCAGTTTATGGGCGGGGAACACCGGGGAGCTGTTTTTT.

V usage is TRBV7-2 and J usage is TRBJ2-1; TRBD1 aligns across 10 bases. This CDR3 comprises 15 residues. Germline lookup yields CDR1 SGHTA and CDR2 FQGNSA. J gave up 4 bases and V 5 bases, and 5 bases lay outside the gene matches. The DNA of the CDR3 is TGTGCCAGCAGCCGTGGGGACAGGGGTTACAATGAGCAGTTCTTC. Its translation: CASSRGDRGYNEQFF.

This clonotype was found a few times. The chain combines TRBV20-1 with TRBJ2-1, with TRBD2 matching over 14 bases. Germline V gives CDR1 DFQATT, CDR2 SNEGSKA (reference sequence). This CDR3 comprises 15 residues. With 5 bases clipped from V and 8 bases from J, the junction kept 8 bases outside the gene matches. The CDR3 DNA reads TGCAGTGCTGGACCGACTAGCGGGAGGGCCGATGAGCAGTTCTTC. Its translation: CSAGPTSGRADEQFF.

In this sample, this clonotype turned up a few times. The genes are TRBV24-1 and TRBJ2-1; 7 bases align to TRBD2. J lost 8 bases, V lost 5 bases, and 11 bases had no gene match. This CDR3 region has 15 residues. The germline gives CDR1 KGHDR, CDR2 SFDVKD. CDR3 residues: CATSGLREGSHEQFF. CDR3 coding DNA: TGTGCCACCAGTGGCCTGAGGGAGGGATCCCATGAGCAGTTCTTC.